This is a list of T cell receptor beta chains from one sample in a study of human T cells and chemical hapten exposure. TCRdb recomputed calls from the RACE reads with MiXCR, one row per CDR3 protein. This table holds about 31,000 distinct CDR3 sequences, around 7.4% found once. Sequenced: whole blood. These receptor sequences come from a human donor in good health. Some clones in this sample may be carry-over from other donors' samples. The CDR3 runs from the conserved cysteine through the conserved F or W. Fields, in order: V gene, D gene, clone size, J gene, CDR3 DNA, CDR3 protein. A D gene is named only where the DNA matches it firmly. Clone size, where shown, is once, few, many, or a class for clones that have expanded.

v_gene: TRBV4-2
d_gene: TRBD1
abundance: .
j_gene: TRBJ2-3
CDR3nt: TGTGCCAGCAGCCGCGTCGGACAGGGGGCGACAGATACGCAGTATTTT
CDR3aa: CASSRVGQGATDTQYF

v_gene: TRBV18
d_gene: .
abundance: once
j_gene: TRBJ2-1
CDR3nt: TGTGCCAGCTCAGTCACTTGGGACACGTCATGTGGGAATGAGCAGTTCTTC
CDR3aa: CASSVTWDTSCGNEQFF

v_gene: TRBV5-5
d_gene: .
abundance: few
j_gene: TRBJ1-5
CDR3nt: TGTGCCAGCAATCTAGAAATCGGGGGCCCGGGAATGCCTCAGCATTTT
CDR3aa: CASNLEIGGPGMPQHF

v_gene: TRBV30
d_gene: .
abundance: .
j_gene: TRBJ2-7
CDR3nt: TGTGCCTGGAGTCGGGCGGACCACGAGCAGTACTTC
CDR3aa: CAWSRADHEQYF

v_gene: TRBV5-6
d_gene: .
abundance: few
j_gene: TRBJ2-3
CDR3nt: TGTGCCAGCGCTCCTGGAGGGTTGAGAGATACGCAGTATTTT
CDR3aa: CASAPGGLRDTQYF

v_gene: TRBV3-1
d_gene: .
abundance: many
j_gene: TRBJ1-3
CDR3nt: TGTGCCAGCAGCCAACTATCCGGAAACACCATATATTTT
CDR3aa: CASSQLSGNTIYF

v_gene: TRBV6-6
d_gene: .
abundance: many
j_gene: TRBJ2-3
CDR3nt: TGTGCCAGCAGTTACGGCACAGATACGCAGTATTTT
CDR3aa: CASSYGTDTQYF

v_gene: TRBV29-1
d_gene: TRBD2
abundance: few
j_gene: TRBJ2-7
CDR3nt: TGCGGGGGGGGTCTACCCGTACCAGACTACGAGCAGTACTTC
CDR3aa: CGGGLPVPDYEQYF

v_gene: TRBV12-3/TRBV12-4
d_gene: TRBD2
abundance: medium-sized
j_gene: TRBJ2-3
CDR3nt: TGTGCCAGCACTAGCGGTGCTACGCAGTATTTT
CDR3aa: CASTSGATQYF

v_gene: TRBV7-9
d_gene: .
abundance: .
j_gene: TRBJ1-4
CDR3nt: TGTGCCAGCAGCCCACCGGGATGGGACTTAGCAACTAATGAAAAACTGTTTTTT
CDR3aa: CASSPPGWDLATNEKLFF

v_gene: TRBV28
d_gene: .
abundance: .
j_gene: TRBJ1-2
CDR3nt: TGTGCCAGCAGTGGACAGATCTATGGCTACACCTTC
CDR3aa: CASSGQIYGYTF

v_gene: TRBV12-3/TRBV12-4
d_gene: .
abundance: many
j_gene: TRBJ1-1
CDR3nt: TGTGCCAGCGGTCCAGGGGTCACTGAAGCTTTCTTT
CDR3aa: CASGPGVTEAFF

v_gene: TRBV7-9
d_gene: .
abundance: many
j_gene: TRBJ2-7
CDR3nt: TGTGCCAGCAGCTTATTTCAGGGATTGGAGCAGTACTTC
CDR3aa: CASSLFQGLEQYF

v_gene: TRBV6-2/TRBV6-3
d_gene: TRBD1
abundance: many
j_gene: TRBJ1-1
CDR3nt: TGTGCCAGCAGTTACCCTGGACAGGCTGAAGCTTTCTTT
CDR3aa: CASSYPGQAEAFF

v_gene: TRBV20-1
d_gene: TRBD2
abundance: .
j_gene: TRBJ2-1
CDR3nt: TGCAGTGCTAGAGATCCGGGGGGTGCCAATGAGCAGTTCTTC
CDR3aa: CSARDPGGANEQFF

v_gene: TRBV10-2
d_gene: TRBD1
abundance: .
j_gene: TRBJ1-2
CDR3nt: TGCGCCAGCAGGGAGAGGAGGGGGCGTGGCTACACCTTC
CDR3aa: CASRERRGRGYTF

v_gene: TRBV4-2
d_gene: .
abundance: few
j_gene: TRBJ1-2
CDR3nt: TGTGCCAGCAGCCAAGAGGACGGGCCCTATTTTGGCGACACCTTC
CDR3aa: CASSQEDGPYFGDTF

v_gene: TRBV2
d_gene: TRBD1
abundance: many
j_gene: TRBJ1-1
CDR3nt: TGTGCCAGCAGTGGACAGGGGAACACTGAAGCTTTCTTT
CDR3aa: CASSGQGNTEAFF

v_gene: TRBV20-1
d_gene: .
abundance: few
j_gene: TRBJ2-3
CDR3nt: TGCAGTGCTCCCCGCCCGCGGGGGCGAGAGGATACGCAGTATTTT
CDR3aa: CSAPRPRGREDTQYF

v_gene: TRBV27
d_gene: .
abundance: medium-sized
j_gene: TRBJ2-3
CDR3nt: TGTGCCAGCAGTAGGAGAGGACAGAGCACAGATACGCAGTATTTT
CDR3aa: CASSRRGQSTDTQYF

v_gene: TRBV2
d_gene: TRBD1
abundance: many
j_gene: TRBJ1-2
CDR3nt: TGTGCCAGCAGCACGGGACAGTCCTATGGCTACACCTTC
CDR3aa: CASSTGQSYGYTF

v_gene: TRBV27
d_gene: TRBD2
abundance: few
j_gene: TRBJ2-1
CDR3nt: TGTGCCAGCAGTTGGGACTACTCCAATGAGCAGTTCTTC
CDR3aa: CASSWDYSNEQFF

v_gene: TRBV9
d_gene: .
abundance: many
j_gene: TRBJ1-4
CDR3nt: TGTGCCAGCAGCCCCTCTTCGGCACCGGGAGAAAAACTGTTTTTT
CDR3aa: CASSPSSAPGEKLFF

v_gene: TRBV11-1
d_gene: TRBD1
abundance: many
j_gene: TRBJ2-5
CDR3nt: TGTGCCAGCAGCTTCGGACAGGGAGAGACCCAGTACTTC
CDR3aa: CASSFGQGETQYF

v_gene: TRBV6-2/TRBV6-3
d_gene: .
abundance: medium-sized
j_gene: TRBJ2-7
CDR3nt: TGTGCCAGCAGTTACACTACGGAGAGCTACGAGCAGTACTTC
CDR3aa: CASSYTTESYEQYF

v_gene: TRBV20-1
d_gene: .
abundance: many
j_gene: TRBJ1-6
CDR3nt: TGCAGTGCTAGGGGTGGGACGGAGAGCTCCTATAATTCACCCCTCCACTTT
CDR3aa: CSARGGTESSYNSPLHF

v_gene: TRBV5-6
d_gene: .
abundance: many
j_gene: TRBJ1-2
CDR3nt: TGTGCCAGCAGCTCTTCGACGGATGGCTACACCTTC
CDR3aa: CASSSSTDGYTF

v_gene: TRBV20-1
d_gene: .
abundance: .
j_gene: TRBJ1-1
CDR3nt: TGCAGTGCTAGAGACCCTCTTCGAGGGACAAACACTGAAGCTTTCTTT
CDR3aa: CSARDPLRGTNTEAFF

v_gene: TRBV6-4
d_gene: .
abundance: .
j_gene: TRBJ2-3
CDR3nt: TGTGCCAGCAGTGACGGGGGGGCCGAGACAGATACGCAGTATTTT
CDR3aa: CASSDGGAETDTQYF

v_gene: TRBV4-2
d_gene: .
abundance: large
j_gene: TRBJ2-3
CDR3nt: TGTGCCAGCAGCCAAGATCGAGTTGGAGCGGTCCCACGACCAGATACGCAGTATTTT
CDR3aa: CASSQDRVGAVPRPDTQYF

v_gene: TRBV2
d_gene: .
abundance: .
j_gene: TRBJ2-5
CDR3nt: TGTGCCAGCAGTGACGGGGAGACCCAGTACTTC
CDR3aa: CASSDGETQYF

v_gene: TRBV29-1
d_gene: TRBD1
abundance: many
j_gene: TRBJ2-7
CDR3nt: TGCAGCGTCGGACAGGGCTCCTACGAGCAGTACTTC
CDR3aa: CSVGQGSYEQYF

v_gene: TRBV28
d_gene: TRBD2
abundance: .
j_gene: TRBJ2-1
CDR3nt: TGTGCCAGCAGTTCAGGGACTAGCGGGAGGCCCAATGAGCAGTTCTTC
CDR3aa: CASSSGTSGRPNEQFF

v_gene: TRBV18
d_gene: TRBD1
abundance: .
j_gene: TRBJ1-1
CDR3nt: TGTGCCAGCTCCCCGACGTCAGGGGGCGCGAAGGAAAATACTGAAGCTTTCTTT
CDR3aa: CASSPTSGGAKENTEAFF

v_gene: TRBV30
d_gene: .
abundance: .
j_gene: TRBJ1-1
CDR3nt: TGTGCCTGGACTCGTCGCCTTCAGGGTACTGGGAACACTGAAGCTTTCTTT
CDR3aa: CAWTRRLQGTGNTEAFF

v_gene: TRBV25-1
d_gene: .
abundance: .
j_gene: TRBJ1-4
CDR3nt: TGTGCCAGCGTTAGCCGGGGAGAAAAACTGTTTTTT
CDR3aa: CASVSRGEKLFF

v_gene: TRBV6-6
d_gene: .
abundance: few
j_gene: TRBJ1-1
CDR3nt: TGTGCCAGCAAAACTGCCCCGAACACTGAAGCTTTCTTT
CDR3aa: CASKTAPNTEAFF

v_gene: TRBV19
d_gene: .
abundance: .
j_gene: TRBJ1-5
CDR3nt: TGTGCCAGTAGTATAAGCGCAAATCAGCCCCAGCATTTT
CDR3aa: CASSISANQPQHF

v_gene: TRBV20-1
d_gene: .
abundance: few
j_gene: TRBJ1-5
CDR3nt: TGCAGTGCTCTCCCCCCGCGGGGGGGCAATCAGCCCCAGCATTTT
CDR3aa: CSALPPRGGNQPQHF

v_gene: TRBV6-6
d_gene: .
abundance: many
j_gene: TRBJ1-5
CDR3nt: TGTGCCAGCAGTGTGGGGAACCTTGATCAGCCCCAGCATTTT
CDR3aa: CASSVGNLDQPQHF

v_gene: TRBV28
d_gene: TRBD1
abundance: .
j_gene: TRBJ1-4
CDR3nt: TGTGCCAGCAGCAGGGACAGCGCAACTAATGAAAAACTGTTTTTT
CDR3aa: CASSRDSATNEKLFF

v_gene: TRBV6-1
d_gene: .
abundance: few
j_gene: TRBJ1-1
CDR3nt: TGTGCCAGCAGTGAGTCAGGGGCCTACGGAGCTTTCTTT
CDR3aa: CASSESGAYGAFF

v_gene: TRBV29-1
d_gene: TRBD1
abundance: many
j_gene: TRBJ2-1
CDR3nt: TGCAGCGTTGAAGCCGGACAGGGTAACTCCTACAATGAGCAGTTCTTC
CDR3aa: CSVEAGQGNSYNEQFF

v_gene: TRBV5-6
d_gene: .
abundance: .
j_gene: TRBJ1-1
CDR3nt: TGTGCCAGCAGCTTCGGACAGACTGAAGCTTTCTTT
CDR3aa: CASSFGQTEAFF

v_gene: TRBV2
d_gene: .
abundance: .
j_gene: TRBJ1-5
CDR3nt: TGTGCCAGCCTACCTATGGGGGTAGGGCAGCCCCAGCATTTT
CDR3aa: CASLPMGVGQPQHF

v_gene: TRBV12-3/TRBV12-4
d_gene: .
abundance: many
j_gene: TRBJ1-2
CDR3nt: TGTGCCAGCAGTTTATCCAGGGTTGGCTATGGCTACACCTTC
CDR3aa: CASSLSRVGYGYTF

v_gene: TRBV5-4
d_gene: .
abundance: few
j_gene: TRBJ2-7
CDR3nt: TGTGCCAGCAGCTTGAAAGGGCAGCCCTACGAGCAGTACTTC
CDR3aa: CASSLKGQPYEQYF

v_gene: TRBV20-1
d_gene: TRBD2
abundance: few
j_gene: TRBJ2-3
CDR3nt: TGCAGTGCTAGGCGGGGGGCCAACACAGATACGCAGTATTTT
CDR3aa: CSARRGANTDTQYF

v_gene: TRBV3-1
d_gene: .
abundance: few
j_gene: TRBJ2-1
CDR3nt: TGTGCCAGCAGCCAAGATGCAGAGAGCTCCTACAATGAGCAGTTCTTC
CDR3aa: CASSQDAESSYNEQFF

v_gene: TRBV5-6
d_gene: TRBD1
abundance: many
j_gene: TRBJ1-1
CDR3nt: TGTGCCAGCAGCTCCTCCGGACAGGACTACTACACTGAAGCTTTCTTT
CDR3aa: CASSSSGQDYYTEAFF

v_gene: TRBV6-2/TRBV6-3
d_gene: TRBD1
abundance: few
j_gene: TRBJ1-1
CDR3nt: TGTGCCAGCAGTAAAGACAGGGGAACTGAAGCTTTCTTT
CDR3aa: CASSKDRGTEAFF

v_gene: TRBV4-3
d_gene: .
abundance: many
j_gene: TRBJ1-4
CDR3nt: TGCGCCAGCAGCCAGCCGGGAGGATTGGAAGAAAAACTGTTTTTT
CDR3aa: CASSQPGGLEEKLFF

v_gene: TRBV10-3
d_gene: TRBD2
abundance: many
j_gene: TRBJ2-1
CDR3nt: TGTGCCATCAGCCAAAGGCTAGCGGGAGGAGATGAGCAGTTCTTC
CDR3aa: CAISQRLAGGDEQFF

v_gene: TRBV29-1
d_gene: TRBD1
abundance: many
j_gene: TRBJ1-1
CDR3nt: TGCAGCGTTGTTAGACAGGGGGGGAACACTGAAGCTTTCTTT
CDR3aa: CSVVRQGGNTEAFF

v_gene: TRBV11-2
d_gene: TRBD2
abundance: many
j_gene: TRBJ2-1
CDR3nt: TGTGCCAGCAGCCAAACTTGGCTAGCGGGGGGCGATGAGCAGTTCTTC
CDR3aa: CASSQTWLAGGDEQFF

v_gene: TRBV7-8
d_gene: TRBD1
abundance: few
j_gene: TRBJ1-2
CDR3nt: TGTGCCAGCAGCTTAGCCCCGGGACAGAACTATGGCTACACCTTC
CDR3aa: CASSLAPGQNYGYTF

v_gene: TRBV5-1
d_gene: .
abundance: many
j_gene: TRBJ1-1
CDR3nt: TGCGCCAGCAGCTCATACGGTGAGTGGGGCACTGAAGCTTTCTTT
CDR3aa: CASSSYGEWGTEAFF

v_gene: TRBV20-1
d_gene: TRBD1
abundance: .
j_gene: TRBJ1-5
CDR3nt: TGCAGTGTGGTGATGGGAGGGGGCGATCAGCCCCAGCATTTT
CDR3aa: CSVVMGGGDQPQHF

v_gene: TRBV12-3/TRBV12-4
d_gene: .
abundance: many
j_gene: TRBJ1-3
CDR3nt: TGTGCCAGCAGTTTAGAGTCCGGGCTTTCCGGCGTGGATGGAAACACCATATATTTT
CDR3aa: CASSLESGLSGVDGNTIYF